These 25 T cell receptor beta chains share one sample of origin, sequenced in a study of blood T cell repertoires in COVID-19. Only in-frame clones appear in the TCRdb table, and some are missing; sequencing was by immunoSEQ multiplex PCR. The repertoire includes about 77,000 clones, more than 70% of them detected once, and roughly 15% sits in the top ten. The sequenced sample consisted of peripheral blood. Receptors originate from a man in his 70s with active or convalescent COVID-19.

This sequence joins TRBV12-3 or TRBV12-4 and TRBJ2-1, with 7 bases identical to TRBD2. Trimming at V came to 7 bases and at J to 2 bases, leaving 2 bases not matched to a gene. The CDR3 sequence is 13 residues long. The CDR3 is CASTRGAYNEQFF. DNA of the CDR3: TGTGCCAGCACCCGGGGGGCCTACAATGAGCAGTTCTTC.

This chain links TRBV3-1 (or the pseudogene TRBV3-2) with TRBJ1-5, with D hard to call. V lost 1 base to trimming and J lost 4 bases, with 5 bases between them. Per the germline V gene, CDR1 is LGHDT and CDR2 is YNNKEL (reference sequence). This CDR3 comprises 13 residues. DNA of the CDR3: TGTGCCAGCAGCCAAGCAGGAAATCAGCCCCAGCATTTT. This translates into CASSQAGNQPQHF.

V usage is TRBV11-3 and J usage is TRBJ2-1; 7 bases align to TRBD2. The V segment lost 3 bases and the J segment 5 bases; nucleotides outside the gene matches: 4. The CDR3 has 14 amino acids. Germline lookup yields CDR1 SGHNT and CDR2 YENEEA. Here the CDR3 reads CASSFSAGNNEQFF. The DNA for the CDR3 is TGTGCCAGCAGCTTCTCAGCGGGGAACAATGAGCAGTTCTTC.

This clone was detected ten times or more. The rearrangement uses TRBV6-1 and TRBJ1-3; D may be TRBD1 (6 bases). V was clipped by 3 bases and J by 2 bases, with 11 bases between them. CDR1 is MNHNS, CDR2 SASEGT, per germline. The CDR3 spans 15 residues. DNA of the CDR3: TGTGCCAGCAGTGAGACAGGTTTGGCTGGAAACACCATATATTTT. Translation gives CASSETGLAGNTIYF.

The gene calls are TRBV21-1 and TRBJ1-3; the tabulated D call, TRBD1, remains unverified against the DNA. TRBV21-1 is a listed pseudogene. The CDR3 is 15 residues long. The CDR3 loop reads CASSKESRNGNTIYF. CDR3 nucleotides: TGTGCCAGCAGCAAAGAGAGCAGGAATGGAAACACCATATATTTT.

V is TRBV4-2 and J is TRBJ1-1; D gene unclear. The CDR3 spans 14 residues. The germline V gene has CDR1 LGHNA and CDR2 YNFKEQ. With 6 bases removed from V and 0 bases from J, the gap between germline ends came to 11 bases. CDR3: CASSREGMNTEAFF. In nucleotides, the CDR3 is TGTGCCAGCAGTCGGGAGGGCATGAACACTGAAGCTTTCTTT.

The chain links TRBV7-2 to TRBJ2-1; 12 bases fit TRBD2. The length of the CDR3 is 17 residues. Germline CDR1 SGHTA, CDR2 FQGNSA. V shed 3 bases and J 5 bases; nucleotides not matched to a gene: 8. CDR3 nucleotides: TGTGCCAGCAGCTTGGATGGGACTAGCGGGCCCCACAATGAGCAGTTCTTC. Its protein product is CASSLDGTSGPHNEQFF.

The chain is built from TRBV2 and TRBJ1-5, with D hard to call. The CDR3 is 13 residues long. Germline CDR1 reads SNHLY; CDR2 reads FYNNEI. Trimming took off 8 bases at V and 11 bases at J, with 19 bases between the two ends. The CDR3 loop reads CASGKLTTEAQHF. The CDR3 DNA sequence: TGTGCCAGCGGTAAATTGACCACCGAGGCCCAGCATTTT. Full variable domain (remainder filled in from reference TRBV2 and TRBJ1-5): EPEVTQTPSHQVTQMGQEVILRCVPISNHLYFYWYRQILGQKVEFLVSFYNNEISEKSEIFDDQFSVERPDGSNFTLKIRSTKLEDSAMYFCASGKLTTEAQHFGDGTRLSIL.

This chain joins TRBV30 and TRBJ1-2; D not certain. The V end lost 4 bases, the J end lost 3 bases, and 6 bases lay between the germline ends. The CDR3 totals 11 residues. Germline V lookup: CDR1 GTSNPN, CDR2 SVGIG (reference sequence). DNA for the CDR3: TGTGCCTGGAATATTTACTATGGCTACACCTTC. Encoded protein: CAWNIYYGYTF.

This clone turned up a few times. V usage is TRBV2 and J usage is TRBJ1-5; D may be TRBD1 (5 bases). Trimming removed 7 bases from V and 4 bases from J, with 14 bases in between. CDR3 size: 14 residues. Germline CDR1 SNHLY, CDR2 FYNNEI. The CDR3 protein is CASNAGQPNQPQHF. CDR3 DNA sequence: TGTGCCAGCAATGCAGGGCAGCCAAATCAGCCCCAGCATTTT.

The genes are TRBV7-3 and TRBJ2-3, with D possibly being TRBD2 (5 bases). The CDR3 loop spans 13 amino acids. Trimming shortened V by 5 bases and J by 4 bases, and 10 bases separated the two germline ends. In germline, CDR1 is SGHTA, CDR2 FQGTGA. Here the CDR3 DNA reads TGTGCCAGCAGCGAGGGTTTTGCAGATACGCAGTATTTT. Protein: CASSEGFADTQYF.

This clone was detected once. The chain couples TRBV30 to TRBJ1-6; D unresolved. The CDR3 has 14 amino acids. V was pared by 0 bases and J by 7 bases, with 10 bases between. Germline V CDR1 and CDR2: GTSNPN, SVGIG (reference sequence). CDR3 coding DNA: TGTGCCTGGAGTGTTTCGGGCGGGAATTCACCCCTCCACTTT. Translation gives CAWSVSGGNSPLHF.

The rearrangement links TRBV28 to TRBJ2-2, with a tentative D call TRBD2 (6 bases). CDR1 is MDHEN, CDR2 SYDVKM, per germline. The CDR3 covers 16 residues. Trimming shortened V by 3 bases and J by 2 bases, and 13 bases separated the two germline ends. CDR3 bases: TGTGCCAGCAGTTTCATTTCCGGGAGTAACACCGGGGAGCTGTTTTTT. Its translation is CASSFISGSNTGELFF.

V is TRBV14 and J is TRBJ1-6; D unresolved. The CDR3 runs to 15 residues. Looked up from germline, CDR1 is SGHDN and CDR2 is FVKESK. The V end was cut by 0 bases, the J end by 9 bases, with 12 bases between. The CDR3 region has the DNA TGTGCCAGCAGCCAAGATTTCGGGTTTGTTTCACCCCTCCACTTT. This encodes CASSQDFGFVSPLHF.

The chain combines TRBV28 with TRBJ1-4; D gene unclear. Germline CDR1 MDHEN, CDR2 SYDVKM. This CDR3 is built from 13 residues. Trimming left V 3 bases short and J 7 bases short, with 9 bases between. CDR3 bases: TGTGCCAGCAGTTTTGCAGGTAGTGAAAAACTGTTTTTT. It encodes CASSFAGSEKLFF.

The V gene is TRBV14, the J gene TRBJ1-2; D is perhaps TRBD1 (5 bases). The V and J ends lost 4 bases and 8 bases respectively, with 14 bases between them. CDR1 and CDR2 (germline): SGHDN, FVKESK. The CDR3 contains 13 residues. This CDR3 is CASSRSRAEGYTF. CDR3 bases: TGTGCCAGCAGCCGAAGCAGGGCGGAAGGCTACACCTTC.

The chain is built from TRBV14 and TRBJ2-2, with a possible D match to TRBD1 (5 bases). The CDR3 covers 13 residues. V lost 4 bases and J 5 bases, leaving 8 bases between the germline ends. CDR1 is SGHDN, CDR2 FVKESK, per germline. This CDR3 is CASSPRTTGELFF. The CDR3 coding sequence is TGTGCCAGCAGCCCCAGGACAACCGGGGAGCTGTTTTTT.

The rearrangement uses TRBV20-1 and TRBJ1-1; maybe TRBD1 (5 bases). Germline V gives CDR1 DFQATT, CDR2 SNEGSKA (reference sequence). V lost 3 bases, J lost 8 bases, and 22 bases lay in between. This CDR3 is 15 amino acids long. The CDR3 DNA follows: TGCAGTGCTAGTCCTCAGGGCGCCTATCAGAGGGAAGCTTTCTTT. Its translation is CSASPQGAYQREAFF.

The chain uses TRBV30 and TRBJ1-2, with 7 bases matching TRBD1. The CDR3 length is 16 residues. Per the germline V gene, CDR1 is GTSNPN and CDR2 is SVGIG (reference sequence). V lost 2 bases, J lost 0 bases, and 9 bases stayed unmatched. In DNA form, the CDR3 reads TGTGCCTGGAGTCTTTTCGGGACAGATGCTAACTATGGCTACACCTTC. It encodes CAWSLFGTDANYGYTF.

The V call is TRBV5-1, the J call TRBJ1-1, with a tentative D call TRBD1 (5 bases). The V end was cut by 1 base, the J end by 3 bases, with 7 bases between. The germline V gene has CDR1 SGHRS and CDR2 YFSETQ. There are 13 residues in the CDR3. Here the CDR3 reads CASSLQGDTEAFF. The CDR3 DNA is TGCGCCAGCAGCTTGCAAGGGGACACTGAAGCTTTCTTT.

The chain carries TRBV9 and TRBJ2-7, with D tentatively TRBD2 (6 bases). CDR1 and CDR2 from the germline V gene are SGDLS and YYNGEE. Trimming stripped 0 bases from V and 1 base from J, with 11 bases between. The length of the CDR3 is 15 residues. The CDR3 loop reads CASSVAGAGSYEQYF. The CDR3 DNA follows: TGTGCCAGCAGCGTAGCTGGGGCGGGGTCCTACGAGCAGTACTTC.

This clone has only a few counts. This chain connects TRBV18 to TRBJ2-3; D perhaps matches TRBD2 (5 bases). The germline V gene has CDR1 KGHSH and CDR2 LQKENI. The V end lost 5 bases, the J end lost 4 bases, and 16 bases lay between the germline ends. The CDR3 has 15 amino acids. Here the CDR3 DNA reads TGTGCCAGCTCAACGGGATCTTTGGGCCCAGATACGCAGTATTTT. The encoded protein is CASSTGSLGPDTQYF.

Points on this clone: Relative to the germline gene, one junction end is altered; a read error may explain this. This CDR3 reads CASSPQEEAF. In DNA, the CDR3 is TGTGCCAGCAGTCCCCAGGAGGAAGCCTTC. V and J are TRBV27 and TRBJ1-2, with no clear D. The CDR3 loop spans 10 amino acids. Germline loops: CDR1 MNHEY, CDR2 SMNVEV (reference sequence).

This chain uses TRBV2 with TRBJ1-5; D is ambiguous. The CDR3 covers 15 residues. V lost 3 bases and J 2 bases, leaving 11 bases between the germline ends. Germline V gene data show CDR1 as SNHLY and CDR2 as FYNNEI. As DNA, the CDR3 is TGTGCCAGCAGTGATAGGAGAGTAGGCAATCAGCCCCAGCATTTT. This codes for CASSDRRVGNQPQHF.

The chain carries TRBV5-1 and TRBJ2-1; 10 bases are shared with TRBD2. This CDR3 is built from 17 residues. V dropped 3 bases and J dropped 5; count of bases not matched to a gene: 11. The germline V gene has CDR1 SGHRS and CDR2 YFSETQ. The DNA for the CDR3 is TGCGCCAGCAGCTCGCTAATCACAGGGACTAGCGACAATGAGCAGTTCTTC. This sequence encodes CASSSLITGTSDNEQFF.